This T cell receptor beta chain was found in a study of a mutant IDH1 vaccine in newly diagnosed glioma. Study-wide context: The treated population exhibited a male proportion of about 60%, a female proportion of approximately 38%, and a mean age of around 40 years. Whole-study findings and limits: Across multiple MHC alleles, 93.3% of patients had vaccine-induced responses.

This clone was observed a handful of times. Antigen unknown. Sequenced by immunoSEQ multiplex PCR; TCRdb stores in-frame clones only, minus some. The sample comprises about 96,000 clones, around 80% of which are singletons, and around 7.5% rests with the top ten. Time point noted: baseline, week 1 (first vaccination visit). The treatment denotes: pre-vaccination baseline after standard-of-care therapy. Per the germline V gene, CDR1 is SGHRS and CDR2 is YFSETQ. V lost 5 bases and J lost 3; bases outside the gene matches: 2. The CDR3 runs 15 residues. Specimen: PBMCs, collected from a glioma patient treated with radiotherapy, temozolomide or both. The chain recombines TRBV5-1 with TRBJ2-2; 12 bases are a match to TRBD2. The sequence was obtained from a middle-aged man with glioma. The CDR3 sequence: CASSLAGGYTGELFF. In DNA form, the CDR3 reads TGCGCCAGCAGTCTAGCGGGAGGGTACACCGGGGAGCTGTTTTTT.